Listed below are T cell receptor beta chains from one sample, sequenced in a study of blood T cell repertoires in COVID-19. Here immunoSEQ multiplex PCR was the method, and the copy in TCRdb shows in-frame clones only, minus some. The sample has about 260,000 clones; 70% to 90% are singletons. Specimen: peripheral blood. The source of these receptors is a woman aged 40 to 50 with acute or convalescent COVID-19. The CDR3 runs from the conserved cysteine through the conserved F or W. D genes are given only for firm matches. Expanded clones get a size class; other rows say once, few or many, or leave the size out.

V,J,size,D,DNA,CDR3
TRBV19,TRBJ1-2,NA,TRBD1,TGTGCCAGTAGTCAGGGGGCAATCTATTATGGCTACACCTTC,CASSQGAIYYGYTF
TRBV7-9,TRBJ1-4,NA,TRBD1,TGTGCCAGCAGCTTCCCAGGGGGAGTAACTAATGAAAAACTGTTTTTT,CASSFPGGVTNEKLFF
TRBV25-1,TRBJ2-3,NA,NA,TGTGCCAGCAGTGAATCCCCGTCGGGCACAGATACGCAGTATTTT,CASSESPSGTDTQYF
TRBV9,TRBJ1-2,NA,NA,TGTGCCAGCAGCGGCGCCGGGAGCTATTATGGCTACACCTTC,CASSGAGSYYGYTF
TRBV2,TRBJ1-1,NA,NA,TGTGCCGGGGGGTGGAGGAGGGCTGAAGCTTTCTTT,CAGGWRRAEAFF
TRBV19,TRBJ1-2,NA,NA,TGTGCCAGTAGTATTACGGACAGACTTAACTATGGCTACACCTTC,CASSITDRLNYGYTF
TRBV19,TRBJ1-2,NA,TRBD1,TGTGCCAGTAGTACGAGAGACAGGGTGGGCTACACCTTC,CASSTRDRVGYTF
TRBV9,TRBJ2-1,NA,NA,TGTGCCAGCAGCGCCGCCCCCCATGTGCGGGACGCCCAATTGAACGCGCGCAATGAGCAGTTCTTC,CASSAAPHVRDAQLNARNEQFF
TRBV28,TRBJ1-6,NA,NA,TGTGCCAGCAGTTTGGAGACAGGCACCTATAATTCACCCCTCCACTTT,CASSLETGTYNSPLHF
TRBV7-2,TRBJ1-1,NA,NA,TGTGCCAGCAGCTTTGGGGGAGGTAGTGCGGTAGCTTTCTTT,CASSFGGGSAVAFF
TRBV28,TRBJ2-1,NA,TRBD1,TGTGCCAGCAGTTTTACGTACAGGGGTGAAAATGAGCAGTTCTTC,CASSFTYRGENEQFF
TRBV27,TRBJ1-1,NA,NA,TGTGCCAGCAGTCCTCTAGGGGGAAGGGCTGAAGCTTTCTTT,CASSPLGGRAEAFF
TRBV5-4,TRBJ1-5,NA,NA,TGTGCCAGCAGCTTAACACCAAATAGCAATCAGCCCCAGCATTTT,CASSLTPNSNQPQHF
TRBV24-1,TRBJ1-2,NA,TRBD1,TGTGCCACCAGTGAGGCAGGGGGGAACTATGGCTACACCTTC,CATSEAGGNYGYTF
TRBV18,TRBJ2-3,NA,NA,TGTGCCAGCTCACCGGAGGCAGATACGCAGTATTTT,CASSPEADTQYF
TRBV11-2,TRBJ2-5,NA,TRBD1,TGTGCCAGCAGCTTACCAGGCAGGGGGTCCCAAGAGACCCAGTACTTC,CASSLPGRGSQETQYF
TRBV29-1,TRBJ2-5,NA,NA,TGCAGCTCAGGGTCCGAGAGGACCCAGTACTTC,CSSGSERTQYF
TRBV12-5,TRBJ1-1,NA,TRBD1,TGTGCTAGTGGTTTGGTACTTGCCGGACAGGGGGAAGCTTTCTTT,CASGLVLAGQGEAFF
TRBV12-3/TRBV12-4,TRBJ1-4,NA,NA,TGTGCCGCTCGCCGGGGGGCTAATGAAAAACTGTTTTTT,CAARRGANEKLFF
TRBV5-1,TRBJ1-1,few,NA,TGCGCCAGCAGCTGGGGGGGTAGTCAGAACACTGAAGCTTTCTTT,CASSWGGSQNTEAFF
TRBV6-5,TRBJ1-2,NA,NA,TGTGCCAGCAGTTACCTTAAACTAGAAGCGGATGGCTACACCTTC,CASSYLKLEADGYTF
TRBV18,TRBJ1-2,NA,NA,TGTGCCAGCTCATCACTTACAGGGACCTCTAGCCGCTACACCTTC,CASSSLTGTSSRYTF
TRBV18,TRBJ1-2,NA,NA,TGTGCCAGCTCACCGGGTGCAGCGTCTACTGGCTACACCTTC,CASSPGAASTGYTF
TRBV6-5,TRBJ1-1,NA,NA,TGTGCCAGCAGCGATGTATCGGGGGGTCACACTGAAGCTTTCTTT,CASSDVSGGHTEAFF
TRBV29-1,TRBJ2-5,NA,NA,TGCAGCGCCGGCTTCTCTCAAGAGACCCAGTACTTC,CSAGFSQETQYF
TRBV30,TRBJ1-3,few,NA,TGTGCCTGGAATGGAGGATCTGGAAACACCATATATTTT,CAWNGGSGNTIYF
TRBV6-4,TRBJ1-2,NA,TRBD1,TGTGCCAGCAGTGACCAGGGGGTGGGTCGTGGCTACACCTTC,CASSDQGVGRGYTF
TRBV3-1/TRBV3-2,TRBJ2-4,NA,NA,TGTGCCAGCAGCCAAGAAGTGGGGGGAGTGGGCAAAAACATTCAGTACTTC,CASSQEVGGVGKNIQYF
TRBV19,TRBJ1-6,NA,TRBD1,TGTGCCAGTAGTCGAGGGACAGGGAATTCACCCCTCCACTTT,CASSRGTGNSPLHF
TRBV5-1,TRBJ2-4,NA,TRBD1,TGCGCCAGCACTGGGACAGGGGAGGACATTCAGTACTTC,CASTGTGEDIQYF
TRBV29-1,TRBJ1-3,NA,NA,TGCAGCGTACAGGGAGTGCATAACACCATATATTTT,CSVQGVHNTIYF
TRBV18,TRBJ2-3,NA,NA,TGTGCCAGCTCACCCTCAGTAACAGATACGCAGTATTTT,CASSPSVTDTQYF
TRBV6-5,TRBJ2-5,NA,NA,TGTGCCAGCAGTTACATGGCAGGGGCTCCTCAAGAGACCCAGTACTTC,CASSYMAGAPQETQYF
TRBV3-1/TRBV3-2,TRBJ2-1,NA,NA,TGTGCCAGCAGCCAAGTAACAGGGTTTGTAAATGAGCAGTTCTTC,CASSQVTGFVNEQFF
TRBV29-1,TRBJ1-1,NA,NA,TGCAGCGTGTCACGGGGGGTGAACACTGAAGCTTTCTTT,CSVSRGVNTEAFF
TRBV7-2,TRBJ1-1,NA,NA,TGTGCCAGCAGCCCCTATCGACACCTGAACACTGAAGCTTTCTTT,CASSPYRHLNTEAFF
TRBV5-6,TRBJ2-1,NA,TRBD1,TGTGCCAGCAGCTTGGGGACAGGGGGCTTACGGGGTGAGCAGTTCTTC,CASSLGTGGLRGEQFF
TRBV29-1,TRBJ1-2,NA,NA,TGCAGCGTTGAAGACAGGACTACTAACTATGGCTACACCTTC,CSVEDRTTNYGYTF
TRBV12-5,TRBJ1-6,once,NA,TGTGCTAGTGGTTTGACGCACGGCGCCGGGTCCTACTATAATTCACCCCTCCACTTT,CASGLTHGAGSYYNSPLHF
TRBV20-1,TRBJ1-2,NA,NA,TGCAGTGCTAGTCCAGATTATGGCTACACCTTC,CSASPDYGYTF
TRBV29-1,TRBJ1-2,once,TRBD1,TGCAGCGTAGCGACAGGGGAGATCTATGGCTACACCTTC,CSVATGEIYGYTF
TRBV19,TRBJ1-2,NA,NA,TGTGCCAGTAGTATACGTCAGGGAAGCTATGGCTACACCTTC,CASSIRQGSYGYTF
TRBV9,TRBJ1-2,NA,NA,TGTGCCAGCAGCGTAACCCCGACTTTAAAAAGGGGCTACACCTTC,CASSVTPTLKRGYTF
TRBV15,TRBJ1-4,NA,NA,TGTGCCACCAGCAGAGATGGAGGGGAAAAACTGTTTTTT,CATSRDGGEKLFF
TRBV5-6,TRBJ1-2,NA,NA,TGTGCCAGCAGCTTGGGGTCCGGCTATGGCTACACCTTC,CASSLGSGYGYTF
TRBV11-2,TRBJ2-5,NA,NA,TGTGCCAGCAGCTCACCCAGGCCAGGGGCCTTGCAAGAGACCCAGTACTTC,CASSSPRPGALQETQYF
TRBV10-3,TRBJ1-3,few,NA,TGTGCCATCATAGCAAGCACAAACTCTGGAAACACCATATATTTT,CAIIASTNSGNTIYF
TRBV3-1/TRBV3-2,TRBJ1-1,NA,TRBD1,TGTGCCAGCAGCCAAGTGTTCAGGGGGCGCGACACTGAAGCTTTCTTT,CASSQVFRGRDTEAFF
TRBV6-5,TRBJ2-2,NA,NA,TGTGCCAGCAGTATACGCCACAGGCTCACCGGGGAGCTGTTTTTT,CASSIRHRLTGELFF
TRBV7-2,TRBJ1-5,NA,TRBD1,TGTGCCAGCAGCCGCGGGACAGGGGGAGATAGCAATCAGCCCCAGCATTTT,CASSRGTGGDSNQPQHF
TRBV19,TRBJ1-6,NA,NA,TGTGCCAGTATGGAGGGGGGGAATTCACCCCTCCACTTT,CASMEGGNSPLHF